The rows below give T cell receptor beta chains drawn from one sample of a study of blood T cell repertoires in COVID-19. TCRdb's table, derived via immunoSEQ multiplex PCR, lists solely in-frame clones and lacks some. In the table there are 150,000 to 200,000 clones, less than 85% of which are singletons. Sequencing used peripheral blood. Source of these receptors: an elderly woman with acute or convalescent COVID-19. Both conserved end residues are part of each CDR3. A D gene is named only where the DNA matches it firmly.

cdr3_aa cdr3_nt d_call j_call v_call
CASSSILGEGETQYF TGTGCCAGCAGCTCGATCCTTGGGGAGGGGGAGACCCAGTACTTC TRBD2 TRBJ2-5 TRBV11-2
CASSRQVNTGELFF TGCGCCAGCAGCCGACAGGTGAACACCGGGGAGCTGTTTTTT . TRBJ2-2 TRBV5-1
CASSFLAGGGEQYF TGTGCCAGCAGTTTTCTAGCGGGAGGAGGCGAGCAGTACTTC TRBD2 TRBJ2-7 TRBV27
CASSLAVRLFYGYTF TGTGCCAGCAGTTTGGCCGTCAGGCTTTTCTATGGCTACACCTTC . TRBJ1-2 TRBV28
CASSLGERYGYTF TGCGCCAGCAGCTTGGGGGAGCGCTATGGCTACACCTTC . TRBJ1-2 TRBV5-1
CASSMIGGTQETQYF TGTGCCAGTAGTATGATCGGGGGAACACAAGAGACCCAGTACTTC . TRBJ2-5 TRBV19
CASISAGFQDTQYF TGTGCCAGCATAAGTGCGGGGTTTCAAGATACGCAGTATTTT . TRBJ2-3 TRBV6-5
CASSQTGEFRSPLHF TGTGCCAGCAGCCAAACAGGGGAATTTCGGTCACCCCTCCACTTT TRBD1 TRBJ1-6 TRBV3-1/TRBV3-2
CASSHYYTQYF TGTGCCAGCAGCCACTATTATACGCAGTATTTT . TRBJ2-3 TRBV3-1/TRBV3-2
CASRRQGAPTDTQYF TGTGCCAGTAGGCGACAGGGGGCCCCCACAGATACGCAGTATTTT TRBD1 TRBJ2-3 TRBV19
CASRPREDSSYEQYF TGTGCCAGCAGACCCAGGGAGGATTCCTCGTACGAGCAGTACTTC . TRBJ2-7 TRBV27
CASSPGTGYNTEAFF TGTGCCAGCAGTCCCGGGACAGGGTACAACACTGAAGCTTTCTTT TRBD1 TRBJ1-1 TRBV7-9
CASSPEFVGLANEQYF TGTGCCAGCAGCCCAGAGTTCGTGGGACTAGCTAACGAGCAGTACTTC TRBD2 TRBJ2-7 TRBV3-1/TRBV3-2
CASRGQGVNTQYF TGCGCCAGCAGGGGACAGGGGGTAAATACGCAGTATTTT TRBD1 TRBJ2-3 TRBV10-1
CASSYGTNNQPQHF TGTGCCAGTAGTTACGGAACTAACAATCAGCCCCAGCATTTT . TRBJ1-5 TRBV19
CARTQGGRKDRDRGRQETQYF TGTGCCAGAACTCAGGGAGGGCGCAAGGATAGGGACAGGGGACGGCAAGAGACCCAGTACTTC TRBD1 TRBJ2-5 TRBV19
CASSDSGRAQETQYF TGTGCCAGCAGTGATAGCGGGAGGGCCCAAGAGACCCAGTACTTC TRBD2 TRBJ2-5 TRBV6-6